These 17 T cell receptor beta chains originate from one sample sequenced in a study of shared clonotypes between healthy human individuals. Some clones are missing from TCRdb's copy, which holds only in-frame ones; the method was immunoSEQ multiplex PCR. Of nearly 2 million clones listed, roughly 94% are singletons. CD45RO-negative cells were positively selected for CCR7, leaving out terminally differentiated effector memory CD45RA+ cells. Source material: naive CD8+ T cells sorted from blood. All receptors derive from a man between 18 and 29 years old in good health.

The CDR3 sequence is CASSLTGRVGQPQHF. CDR3 DNA: TGTGCCAGCAGTTTGACTGGCAGGGTTGGTCAGCCCCAGCATTTT. This chain links TRBV6-5 with TRBJ1-5, with D perhaps matching TRBD1 (5 bases). In germline, CDR1 is MNHEY, CDR2 SVGAGI. CDR3 length: 15 residues. Deletions cut 4 bases from V and 6 bases from J, with 16 bases between.

V and J are TRBV6-6 and TRBJ1-3; 9 positions agree with TRBD1. Germline-derived CDR1 and CDR2 are MNHNY and SVGAGI (reference sequence). CDR3 length: 15 residues. Trimming at V came to 6 bases and at J to 1 base, leaving 4 bases not matched to a gene. The CDR3 is CASSDRGWSGNTIYF. DNA for the CDR3: TGTGCCAGCAGCGACAGGGGGTGGTCTGGAAACACCATATATTTT.

V usage is TRBV12-1 and J usage is TRBJ1-2; no DNA check was done on the table's D call, TRBD1. TRBV12-1 constitutes a pseudogene. This CDR3 has 14 amino acids. CDR3 sequence reads: CASSDWTDNYGYTF. CDR3 bases: TGTGCCAGCAGCGACTGGACAGACAACTATGGCTACACCTTC.

This rearrangement joins TRBV11-2 to TRBJ2-7; D perhaps matches TRBD2 (5 bases). The CDR3 is made up of 14 amino acids. Germline values: CDR1 SGHAT, CDR2 FQNNGV. V lost 5 bases and J lost 5, with 16 bases in between. The CDR3 nucleotides are TGTGCCAGCAGCGACCCGGGCGGGTCCCACGAGCAGTACTTC. As protein: CASSDPGGSHEQYF.

The chain joins TRBV6-6 to TRBJ2-7; 7 nucleotides agree with TRBD2. CDR1 is MNHNY, CDR2 SVGAGI, per germline (reference sequence). This CDR3 is built from 15 residues. With V trimmed by 4 bases and J by 1 base, 7 bases remained unmatched. This CDR3 reads CASSFGLAASYEQYF. The CDR3 nucleotides read TGTGCCAGCAGTTTCGGGCTAGCGGCATCCTACGAGCAGTACTTC.

The V and J genes are TRBV11-2 and TRBJ2-7, with a possible D match to TRBD2 (6 bases). The CDR3 has 12 residues. Germline-derived CDR1 and CDR2 are SGHAT and FQNNGV. V dropped 5 bases and J dropped 4 bases, with 9 bases sitting between them. CDR3: CASSIGTYEQYF. The DNA for the CDR3 is TGTGCCAGCAGCATCGGGACTTACGAGCAGTACTTC.

The chain has TRBV7-3 and TRBJ1-5; no firm D call. Trimming removed 0 bases at V and 6 bases at J, with 6 bases between. The CDR3 has 13 residues. CDR1 and CDR2 (germline): SGHTA, FQGTGA. CDR3 DNA: TGTGCCAGCAGCTTAACGGACGGTCAGCCCCAGCATTTT. Protein product: CASSLTDGQPQHF.

This chain uses TRBV29-1 with TRBJ2-1, with D perhaps matching TRBD2 (5 bases). Germline CDR1 is SQVTM and CDR2 is ANQGSEA. CDR3 size: 13 residues. The V end lost 3 bases, the J end lost 5 bases, and 11 bases lay between the germline ends. The CDR3 DNA reads TGCAGCGTTGATCCGGGAATAAACAATGAGCAGTTCTTC. It is translated as CSVDPGINNEQFF.

The rearrangement uses TRBV5-4 and TRBJ2-5; 7 nucleotides match TRBD1. Germline lookup yields CDR1 SGHNT and CDR2 YYREEE (reference sequence). The V gene end was trimmed by 1 base and the J gene end by 3 bases; junction bases not matched to a gene: 6. The CDR3 totals 15 residues. The CDR3 region has the DNA TGTGCCAGCAGCTTGAGGGCAGGGGGAGAAGAGACCCAGTACTTC. Translation: CASSLRAGGEETQYF.

The J gene is TRBJ1-6, the V gene TRBV4-1, with D uncertain. CDR1 and CDR2 (germline): MGHRA, YSYEKL. The V end was cut by 1 base, the J end by 8 bases, with 9 bases between. The CDR3 is 14 residues long. The chain's CDR3 is CASSQAGLHSPLHF. CDR3 nucleotide sequence: TGCGCCAGCAGCCAAGCTGGTTTGCATTCACCCCTCCACTTT.

The genes are TRBV18 and TRBJ2-5; possible D gene TRBD2, 5 bases. This CDR3 spans 14 amino acids. Between the trimmed V and J ends, which lost 3 bases and 5 bases, there was a span of 13 bases. Germline lookup yields CDR1 KGHSH and CDR2 LQKENI. The CDR3 loop reads CASSPASYGETQYF. The CDR3 DNA reads as TGTGCCAGCTCACCGGCTAGCTACGGGGAGACCCAGTACTTC.

The chain joins TRBV27 to TRBJ2-1; 7 bases agree with TRBD2. CDR3 length equals 14 residues. Trimming at V came to 6 bases and at J to 0 bases, leaving 2 bases not matched to a gene. The germline CDR1 and CDR2 sequences are MNHEY and SMNVEV (reference sequence). The CDR3 nucleotides are TGTGCCAGCAGGAGACTAGCCTCCTACAATGAGCAGTTCTTC. Translation gives CASRRLASYNEQFF.

V usage is TRBV4-2 and J usage is TRBJ2-3; a weak D match, TRBD2 (6 bases). The germline V and J ends were trimmed by 3 bases and 2 bases, with 18 bases remaining between them. There are 17 residues in the CDR3. CDR1 LGHNA and CDR2 YNFKEQ come from the germline V gene. The CDR3 nucleotides read TGTGCCAGCAGCCAGGAGCCGGGACTCCCAGACACAGATACGCAGTATTTT. Residues: CASSQEPGLPDTDTQYF.

The V gene is TRBV7-9, the J gene TRBJ1-4, with D unresolved. From germline, CDR1 is SEHNR and CDR2 FQNEAQ (reference sequence). The ends were cut back, 4 bases at V and 8 bases at J, with 8 bases in the middle. This CDR3 region has 12 residues. The CDR3 spells CASSSQREKLFF. In DNA, the CDR3 is TGTGCCAGCAGCTCCCAACGCGAAAAACTGTTTTTT.

The V gene is TRBV7-9, the J gene TRBJ1-5; TRBD1 is a possible D gene (6 bases). This CDR3 has 15 residues. V dropped 5 bases and J dropped 3 bases, with 14 bases sitting between them. The germline CDR1 and CDR2 sequences are SEHNR and FQNEAQ (reference sequence). Here the CDR3 reads CASSTSDSHNQPQHF. For the CDR3, the DNA is TGTGCCAGCAGCACATCGGACAGCCACAATCAGCCCCAGCATTTT.

The gene calls are TRBV5-4 and TRBJ2-5, with 9 bases matching TRBD2. The V gene's germline CDR1 is SGHNT and CDR2 YYREEE (reference sequence). The CDR3 totals 16 residues. The trim removed 0 bases at V and 5 bases at J, leaving 8 bases unmatched. For the CDR3, the DNA is TGTGCCAGCAGCTTGGGGCGGGAGGGCCTCGGGGAGACCCAGTACTTC. Protein product: CASSLGREGLGETQYF.

This chain joins TRBV4-3 and TRBJ2-1, with a tentative D call TRBD2 (5 bases). The CDR3 contains 15 residues. The V gene lost 0 bases and the J gene lost 2 bases, with 8 bases spanning the gap. Germline values: CDR1 LGHNA, CDR2 YSLEER. The CDR3 nucleotides are TGCGCCAGCAGCCAAGATACGGGAACCTACAATGAGCAGTTCTTC. Encoded protein: CASSQDTGTYNEQFF.